This entry is about one TCR beta chain. No antigen is known for it. The CDR3 is 14 residues long. Germline CDR1 is KGHSH and CDR2 is LQKENI. V was trimmed by 3 bases and J by 1 base, leaving 9 bases between them. This sample was included in a study of T cell responses to AZD1222 COVID-19 vaccine. Regarding the study as a whole: Spike-specific TCR depth and breadth grew after two AZD1222 doses. Spike regions recognized by vaccine-associated CD4 TCRs spanned the protein, led by 160-218 and 743-854. Repertoire samples came only from after the peak T cell response.

The repertoire was sequenced with immunoSEQ multiplex PCR; TCRdb's copy has only in-frame clones and lacks some. The sample has 65,000 to 100,000 clones; 80% are singletons. The sequencing here drew on peripheral blood, taken on day 0 of AZD1222 vaccination. The chain couples TRBV18 to TRBJ1-1; no definite D call. The sequence derives from an adult in good health. The CDR3 region is CASSPWTRNTEAFF. The DNA for the CDR3 is TGTGCCAGCTCACCCTGGACGAGGAACACTGAAGCTTTCTTT.